This entry lists 28 T cell receptor beta chains sequenced from one sample in a study of blood T cell repertoires in COVID-19. This table comes from immunoSEQ multiplex PCR, and its TCRdb copy is limited to in-frame clones, with some not included. The top ten clones hold roughly 6% of a sample with about 200,000 clones, 88% of them seen once. The sequenced sample consisted of peripheral blood. Every receptor here comes from a middle-aged man with active or convalescent COVID-19.

This rearrangement joins TRBV6-5 to TRBJ1-1; D may be TRBD1 (5 bases). V was pared by 5 bases and J by 1 base, with 14 bases between. The CDR3 loop spans 15 amino acids. Looked up from germline, CDR1 is MNHEY and CDR2 is SVGAGI. CDR3 coding DNA: TGTGCCAGCAGTATTAATCAGGGTCCGAACACTGAAGCTTTCTTT. It yields the protein CASSINQGPNTEAFF.

The gene calls are TRBV7-9 and TRBJ2-2; TRBD1 might be the D (6 bases). The V gene lost 6 bases and the J gene lost 1 base, with 12 bases spanning the gap. The CDR3 spans 15 residues. CDR1 and CDR2 (germline): SEHNR, FQNEAQ (reference sequence). As DNA, the CDR3 is TGTGCCAGCAGGCCCGGGACACGGAACACCGGGGAGCTGTTTTTT. Protein product: CASRPGTRNTGELFF.

The gene calls are TRBV4-3 and TRBJ1-2; D is ambiguous. CDR3 length equals 13 residues. Trimming took off 0 bases at V and 8 bases at J, with 10 bases between the two ends. The germline CDR1 and CDR2 sequences are LGHNA and YSLEER. The CDR3 loop is CASSQDRRRGYTF. For the CDR3, the DNA is TGCGCCAGCAGCCAAGATCGGCGGCGGGGCTACACCTTC.

CDR3 sequence reads: CASSKKGDGHRNEQFF. The CDR3 nucleotides are TGTGCCAGCAGTAAGAAGGGGGACGGACATAGGAATGAGCAGTTCTTC. The chain joins TRBV6-2 or TRBV6-3 to TRBJ2-1; the D gene is possibly TRBD1 (6 bases). Germline values: CDR1 MNHEY, CDR2 SVGEGT. Between the trimmed V and J ends, which lost 5 bases and 7 bases, there was a span of 21 bases. The CDR3 contains 16 residues.

This rearrangement joins TRBV20-1 to TRBJ2-7, with D possibly being TRBD1 (6 bases). The CDR3 length is 15 residues. Germline CDR1 is DFQATT and CDR2 is SNEGSKA (reference sequence). The V end lost 3 bases, the J end lost 0 bases, and 15 bases lay between the germline ends. The CDR3 here is CSASRPRDNSYEQYF. The CDR3 nucleotides read TGCAGTGCTAGTCGTCCCCGGGACAACTCCTACGAGCAGTACTTC.

This chain uses TRBV19 with TRBJ1-5; tentative D call: TRBD1 (5 bases). The CDR3 covers 16 residues. Per germline, CDR1 LNHDA and CDR2 SQIVND (reference sequence). V lost 3 bases to trimming and J lost 6 bases, with 18 bases between them. The CDR3 sequence: CASSIGSQGGSQPQHF. In DNA, the CDR3 is TGTGCCAGTAGTATCGGGTCCCAGGGAGGAAGTCAGCCCCAGCATTTT.

The chain combines TRBV27 with TRBJ1-4; maybe TRBD1 (5 bases). The V end lost 5 bases, the J end lost 7 bases, and 20 bases lay between the germline ends. Looked up from germline, CDR1 is MNHEY and CDR2 is SMNVEV (reference sequence). The CDR3 contains 16 residues. The CDR3 reads CASSPGPGLRIEKLFF. Written as DNA, the CDR3 is TGTGCCAGCAGTCCCGGCCCGGGACTGAGAATTGAAAAACTGTTTTTT.

CDR3 bases: TGCGCCAGCAGCCGGGGGGCGACTTCGGGGGTCCCACCCTACGAGCAGTACTTC. It is translated as CASSRGATSGVPPYEQYF. This chain connects TRBV5-1 to TRBJ2-7; possible D gene TRBD2, 7 bases. The CDR3 has 18 amino acids. Germline assignment: CDR1 SGHRS and CDR2 YFSETQ. Trimming stripped 4 bases from V and 2 bases from J, with 25 bases between.

The chain recombines TRBV3-1 (or the pseudogene TRBV3-2) with TRBJ2-5, with D tentatively TRBD1 (6 bases). Germline CDR1 and CDR2: LGHDT and YNNKEL (reference sequence). V was clipped by 2 bases and J by 5 bases, with 15 bases between them. This CDR3 contains 15 residues. In nucleotides, the CDR3 is TGTGCCAGCAGCCAATCCGGCAGGGGCAGGGAGACCCAGTACTTC. Its protein is CASSQSGRGRETQYF.

The V call is TRBV3-1 (or the pseudogene TRBV3-2), the J call TRBJ2-5; D unresolved. V dropped 4 bases and J dropped 4 bases, with 16 bases sitting between them. This CDR3 is built from 15 residues. Germline lookup yields CDR1 LGHDT and CDR2 YNNKEL (reference sequence). The CDR3 protein is CASSLAESLRETQYF. CDR3 sequence (DNA): TGTGCCAGCAGCCTAGCCGAATCCCTTCGAGAGACCCAGTACTTC.

The V call is TRBV9, the J call TRBJ2-1; 10 bases align to TRBD2. This CDR3 has 15 residues. Germline lookup yields CDR1 SGDLS and CDR2 YYNGEE. Trimming took 3 bases from V and 9 from J; bases not matched to a gene: 9. The CDR3 nucleotides read TGTGCCAGCAGCGAGCTAGCGGGGGCAGGAGGTGAGCAGTTCTTC. It yields the protein CASSELAGAGGEQFF.

The V gene is TRBV29-1, the J gene TRBJ2-7, with D possibly matching TRBD1 (6 bases). This CDR3 has 13 residues. From germline, CDR1 is SQVTM and CDR2 ANQGSEA. The V end lost 6 bases, the J end lost 3 bases, and 15 bases lay between the germline ends. The CDR3 loop reads CSVITGLVYEQYF. CDR3 DNA sequence: TGCAGCGTCATCACAGGGTTAGTCTACGAGCAGTACTTC.

The V call is TRBV6-5, the J call TRBJ2-2; 9 bases map to TRBD2. Germline-derived CDR1 and CDR2 are MNHEY and SVGAGI. Trimming took 8 bases from V and 6 from J; bases not matched to a gene: 10. This CDR3 contains 15 residues. This CDR3 is CASVSVAGVSGELFF. The CDR3 DNA follows: TGTGCCAGCGTGAGCGTAGCGGGAGTATCCGGGGAGCTGTTTTTT.

The chain carries TRBV5-8 and TRBJ1-5; D ambiguous. Trimming took 2 bases from V and 4 from J, leaving 7 bases between them. This CDR3 contains 13 residues. Germline CDR1 SGHTS, CDR2 YDEGEE. For the CDR3, the DNA is TGTGCCAGCAGCTTAATTCCTAATCAGCCCCAGCATTTT. Its protein product is CASSLIPNQPQHF. Complete variable domain (other parts from reference TRBV5-8 and TRBJ1-5): EAGVTQSPTHLIKTRGQQATLRCSPISGHTSVYWYQQALGLGLQFLLWYDEGEERNRGNFPPRFSGRQFPNYSSELNVNALELEDSALYLCASSLIPNQPQHFGDGTRLSIL.

Concerning this clone: An end of the junction differs from the germline gene, which may be a read error. The chain uses TRBV6-1 and TRBJ2-2; TRBD2 is a possible D gene (7 bases). CDR3 length equals 12 residues. Germline V gene lookup returns CDR1 MNHNS and CDR2 SASEGT. The CDR3 is CASSEWGGGPIF. Written as DNA, the CDR3 is TGTGCCAGCAGTGAATGGGGGGGCGGACCAATTTTT.

The chain has TRBV19 and TRBJ2-1; tentatively, D is TRBD1 (5 bases). Germline CDR1 is LNHDA and CDR2 is SQIVND (reference sequence). The germline V and J ends were trimmed by 6 bases and 1 base, with 25 bases remaining between them. CDR3 length: 19 residues. The CDR3 DNA sequence: TGTGCCAGTAGCACTTATCCCTCTCAGACAGATGGGTCCTACAATGAGCAGTTCTTC. Residues: CASSTYPSQTDGSYNEQFF.

The chain joins TRBV5-1 to TRBJ2-5; 9 bases line up with TRBD1. This CDR3 region has 16 residues. CDR1 is SGHRS and CDR2 is YFSETQ in the germline V gene. Trimming removed 2 bases from V and 5 bases from J; junction bases left unmatched: 10. This CDR3 reads CASSFQTGGPRETQYF. DNA for the CDR3: TGCGCCAGCAGCTTTCAGACAGGGGGGCCCCGGGAGACCCAGTACTTC.

The table lists this clone with many counts. CDR3 sequence: CASSQDLLQGSSQFSTDTQYF. The CDR3 nucleotides read TGCGCCAGCAGCCAAGATCTTTTACAGGGGTCATCCCAATTTAGCACAGATACGCAGTATTTT. The V call is TRBV4-1, the J call TRBJ2-3; 7 bases fit TRBD1. J gave up 0 bases and V 0 bases, and 18 bases lay outside the gene matches. The CDR3 is made up of 21 amino acids. The germline gives CDR1 MGHRA, CDR2 YSYEKL.

The rearrangement links TRBV27 to TRBJ2-7; perhaps TRBD2 as D (6 bases). This CDR3 has 14 residues. Per germline, CDR1 MNHEY and CDR2 SMNVEV (reference sequence). With 1 base removed from V and 3 bases from J, the gap between germline ends came to 10 bases. CDR3 loop: CASSLYGGSYEQYF. Written as DNA, the CDR3 is TGTGCCAGCAGTTTATACGGGGGTAGCTACGAGCAGTACTTC.

This chain links TRBV11-1 with TRBJ1-2, with D maybe TRBD1 (6 bases). Germline assignment: CDR1 SGHAT and CDR2 FQDESV (reference sequence). The length of the CDR3 is 15 residues. V gave up 1 base and J gave up 5 bases, with 14 bases separating them. The CDR3 DNA follows: TGTGCCAGCAGCTTAGAGAGCAGGGGACCATATGGCTACACCTTC. This sequence encodes CASSLESRGPYGYTF.

The chain recombines TRBV6-5 with TRBJ2-7, with 10 positions matching TRBD2. V dropped 6 bases and J dropped 5; count of bases not matched to a gene: 10. CDR1 and CDR2 (germline): MNHEY, SVGAGI. This CDR3 region has 15 residues. The CDR3 DNA reads TGTGCCAGCAGCATAAAAGCGGGAGGGCCCCACGAGCAGTACTTC. It specifies CASSIKAGGPHEQYF.

The rearrangement uses TRBV4-1 and TRBJ2-2; D unclear. This CDR3 has 14 residues. Per germline, CDR1 MGHRA and CDR2 YSYEKL. V lost 5 bases and J 6 bases, leaving 13 bases between the germline ends. The chain's CDR3 is CASSFSSGAGELFF. DNA for the CDR3: TGCGCCAGCAGCTTCTCCAGTGGAGCCGGGGAGCTGTTTTTT.

This clone has just a few counts. The chain has TRBV4-2 and TRBJ1-2, with 7 nucleotides matching TRBD1. V lost 5 bases, J lost 0 bases, and 12 bases stayed unmatched. CDR1 and CDR2 (germline): LGHNA, YNFKEQ. The length of the CDR3 is 17 residues. CDR3 loop: CASSDRAVAVTNYGYTF. The CDR3, as DNA: TGTGCCAGCAGCGACAGGGCCGTTGCTGTTACTAACTATGGCTACACCTTC.

This rearrangement joins TRBV6-6 to TRBJ2-7, with D possibly TRBD2 on 6 matching bases. Per the germline V gene, CDR1 is MNHNY and CDR2 is SVGAGI (reference sequence). The length of the CDR3 is 14 residues. Trimming shortened V by 7 bases and J by 0 bases, and 13 bases separated the two germline ends. The CDR3 DNA is TGTGCCAGCACTAGGGACGGGAGCTCCTACGAGCAGTACTTC. It codes for CASTRDGSSYEQYF.

The chain employs TRBV19 and TRBJ2-3; 9 bases are a match to TRBD2. This CDR3 has 15 residues. CDR1 is LNHDA, CDR2 SQIVND, per germline (reference sequence). V shed 7 bases, J shed 0 bases, and the junction held 5 bases outside the gene matches. The CDR3: CASTERGASTDTQYF. In DNA form, the CDR3 reads TGTGCCAGTACCGAGCGGGGGGCTAGCACAGATACGCAGTATTTT.

The CDR3 DNA reads as TGTGCCAGCAGCACGCGTGCCCTGGGCCCAGATACGCAGTATTTT. It yields the protein CASSTRALGPDTQYF. The genes are TRBV7-2 and TRBJ2-3; unclear D gene. Trimming shortened V by 5 bases and J by 4 bases, and 16 bases separated the two germline ends. Germline CDR1 reads SGHTA; CDR2 reads FQGNSA. This CDR3 contains 15 residues.

V gene TRBV4-3 combines with J gene TRBJ2-7; 8 bases match TRBD1. CDR1 and CDR2 (germline): LGHNA, YSLEER. V lost 0 bases, J lost 6 bases, and 13 bases stayed unmatched. This CDR3 region has 17 residues. The CDR3 nucleotides are TGCGCCAGCAGCCAAGAATTGGGGACAGGACCCTTCTCCGAGCAGTACTTC. Its translation is CASSQELGTGPFSEQYF.

This chain joins TRBV11-3 and TRBJ1-1; perhaps TRBD1 as D (5 bases). The germline gives CDR1 SGHNT, CDR2 YENEEA. This CDR3 is 14 amino acids long. Trimming shortened V by 5 bases and J by 1 base, and 11 bases separated the two germline ends. The CDR3 spells CASSPGGTNTEAFF. As DNA, the CDR3 is TGTGCCAGCAGCCCAGGAGGGACGAACACTGAAGCTTTCTTT.